One and the same sample provided the 29 T cell receptor beta chains below, sequenced in a study of T cells after posttransplantation cyclophosphamide. The assay was immunoSEQ multiplex PCR, and TCRdb's table has in-frame clones only and misses some. The table records around 10,000 clones, approximately 78% of them present only once. A marrow graft followed busulfan-fludarabine conditioning, with cyclophosphamide on days +3 and +4. The starting material was PBMCs, obtained after allogeneic stem cell transplant with posttransplant cyclophosphamide. Receptors were obtained from a female patient in her fifties or sixties who received an allogeneic stem cell transplant from a related donor, was CMV-positive, and had no GVHD. Some of the T cells might come from the graft donor.

The V call is TRBV2, the J call TRBJ2-5; 9 nucleotides line up with TRBD2. TRBJ2-7 matches the DNA end more closely, so the J call is doubtful. CDR1 and CDR2 (germline): SNHLY, FYNNEI. The CDR3 is 16 residues long. The chain's CDR3 is CASSAGRGGLGHEQYF. The CDR3 DNA reads TGTGCCAGCAGTGCTGGGCGGGGGGGCCTTGGTCACGAGCAGTACTTC.

In its sample, this clone was seen once. The chain links TRBV5-6 to TRBJ2-5; tentatively, D is TRBD1 (5 bases). V was pared by 0 bases and J by 1 base, with 7 bases between. The CDR3 covers 14 residues. The germline V gene encodes CDR1 SGHDT and CDR2 YYEEEE. The chain's CDR3 is CASSLGQLQETQYF. The CDR3 DNA sequence: TGTGCCAGCAGCTTGGGACAGCTCCAAGAGACCCAGTACTTC.

This clone is medium-sized. J is TRBJ1-6 and V is TRBV6-4; tentative D call: TRBD1 (5 bases). In germline, CDR1 is MRHNA, CDR2 SNTAGT. This CDR3 is 15 amino acids long. V dropped 2 bases and J dropped 7 bases, with 12 bases sitting between them. The CDR3 spells CASSDTGALNSPLHF. DNA of the CDR3: TGTGCCAGCAGTGACACAGGTGCCCTCAATTCACCCCTCCACTTT.

J is TRBJ2-2 and V is TRBV11-3; D not certain. The germline V gene encodes CDR1 SGHNT and CDR2 YENEEA. The CDR3 is 12 residues long. Trimming left V 4 bases short and J 5 bases short, with 5 bases between. The CDR3 DNA reads as TGTGCCAGCAGCTACGGTACCGGGGAGCTGTTTTTT. Translated: CASSYGTGELFF.

The CDR3 here is CASSIGPADTQYF. DNA of the CDR3: TGTGCCAGTAGTATAGGTCCGGCAGATACGCAGTATTTT. V is TRBV19 and J is TRBJ2-3; no clear D. The CDR3 is made up of 13 amino acids. Trimming cost V 1 base and J 4 bases, with 6 bases left between them. Germline CDR1 LNHDA, CDR2 SQIVND (reference sequence).

The chain couples TRBV7-2 to TRBJ1-2, with D perhaps matching TRBD1 (6 bases). There are 13 residues in the CDR3. Germline loops: CDR1 SGHTA, CDR2 FQGNSA. Trimming removed 1 base from V and 4 bases from J, with 7 bases in between. The CDR3 DNA is TGTGCCAGCAGCTTAGAAGGGGGCTATGGCTACACCTTC. Translated: CASSLEGGYGYTF.

The J gene is TRBJ2-3, the V gene TRBV27, with 10 bases fitting TRBD2. The CDR3 length is 16 residues. The V segment lost 5 bases and the J segment 0 bases; nucleotides outside the gene matches: 5. Germline V lookup: CDR1 MNHEY, CDR2 SMNVEV (reference sequence). In DNA, the CDR3 is TGTGCCAGCAGTGTTAGCGGGGGGACTAGCACAGATACGCAGTATTTT. Amino acids: CASSVSGGTSTDTQYF.

CDR3 in amino acids: CASSIDSSHEQYF. CDR3 coding DNA: TGTGCCAGCAGCATCGACAGTTCGCACGAGCAGTACTTC. This chain uses TRBV11-3 with TRBJ2-7, with a possible D match to TRBD1 (5 bases). CDR1 and CDR2 (germline): SGHNT, YENEEA. CDR3 length equals 13 residues. The V gene lost 5 bases and the J gene lost 5 bases, with 13 bases spanning the gap.

In DNA, the CDR3 is TGTGCCTGGAACCGGGGGGTCGGAAATACGCAGTATTTT. Translation: CAWNRGVGNTQYF. This chain joins TRBV30 and TRBJ2-3; 7 positions agree with TRBD2. Looked up from germline, CDR1 is GTSNPN and CDR2 is SVGIG (reference sequence). This CDR3 has 13 residues. Trimming at V came to 4 bases and at J to 7 bases, leaving 8 bases not matched to a gene.

The chain combines TRBV6-1 with TRBJ1-1; TRBD1 matches 8 bases. CDR1 is MNHNS and CDR2 is SASEGT in the germline V gene. The ends lost 6 bases at V and 3 bases at J; junction bases unmatched: 0. This CDR3 is built from 12 residues. CDR3 amino acids: CASSRGHTEAFF. The CDR3 bases are TGTGCCAGCAGCAGGGGGCACACTGAAGCTTTCTTT.

V is TRBV6-6 and J is TRBJ2-5, with D maybe TRBD1 (6 bases). The CDR3 totals 14 residues. Germline CDR1 MNHNY, CDR2 SVGAGI (reference sequence). Trimming stripped 6 bases from V and 2 bases from J, with 13 bases between. The CDR3 DNA reads TGTGCCAGCAGAGCTCCGGGGACACAAGAGACCCAGTACTTC. This codes for CASRAPGTQETQYF.

The rearrangement joins TRBV2 to TRBJ2-6; 9 nucleotides line up with TRBD1. CDR3 length equals 16 residues. J was trimmed by 0 bases and V by 4 bases; bases with no gene match: 1. Germline loops: CDR1 SNHLY, CDR2 FYNNEI. The DNA of the CDR3 is TGTGCCAGCAGTGTGACAGGGGGCTCTGGGGCCAACGTCCTGACTTTC. This sequence encodes CASSVTGGSGANVLTF. Looking up the rest from reference TRBV2 and TRBJ2-6 gives the full variable domain: EPEVTQTPSHQVTQMGQEVILRCVPISNHLYFYWYRQILGQKVEFLVSFYNNEISEKSEIFDDQFSVERPDGSNFTLKIRSTKLEDSAMYFCASSVTGGSGANVLTFGAGSRLTVL.

The chain links TRBV6-5 to TRBJ2-1; 8 bases are shared with TRBD2. V lost 10 bases and J lost 10; bases outside the gene matches: 18. The CDR3 runs 15 residues. Germline V gives CDR1 MNHEY, CDR2 SVGAGI. This chain's CDR3 is CATREVAGGVQEQFF. The CDR3, as DNA: TGTGCCACCCGGGAAGTGGCGGGGGGAGTTCAAGAGCAGTTCTTC.

Worth noting for this clone: At one of its ends the junction is not consistent with the germline gene, which may arise from a read error. The chain combines TRBV7-7 with TRBJ2-5, with D unresolved. There are 14 residues in the CDR3. The germline gives CDR1 SSHAT, CDR2 FNYEAQ (reference sequence). The CDR3 sequence is CASSLGHREETQYF. The CDR3 DNA sequence: TGTGCTAGCAGCTTAGGGCACAGAGAAGAGACCCAGTACTTC.

This rearrangement joins TRBV25-1 to TRBJ1-3; D unclear. The V and J ends lost 8 bases and 2 bases respectively, with 19 bases between them. The CDR3 sequence is 16 residues long. Germline CDR1 reads MGHDK; CDR2 reads SYGVNS. The CDR3 region is CASQPRGTVTGNTIYF. CDR3 bases: TGTGCCAGCCAACCTCGGGGAACGGTCACTGGAAACACCATATATTTT.

This clone was observed a handful of times. The rearrangement joins TRBV5-4 to TRBJ2-5; 8 positions agree with TRBD2. The junction had 4 bases not matched to a gene; V was cut back by 5 bases and J by 4 bases. The germline V gene encodes CDR1 SGHNT and CDR2 YYREEE (reference sequence). This CDR3 spans 13 amino acids. The CDR3 DNA is TGTGCCAGCAGAACCGGGGGGGGAGAGACCCAGTACTTC. It is translated as CASRTGGGETQYF.

The chain joins TRBV29-1 to TRBJ1-3, with a weak D call TRBD1 (6 bases). CDR1 and CDR2 from the germline V gene are SQVTM and ANQGSEA. The CDR3 has 13 residues. Trimming removed 6 bases at V and 2 bases at J, with 11 bases between. CDR3 sequence reads: CSVKQGAGNTIYF. CDR3 coding DNA: TGCAGCGTAAAACAGGGAGCTGGAAACACCATATATTTT.

This sequence joins TRBV4-1 and TRBJ2-2; no clear D gene. Trimming took off 3 bases at V and 4 bases at J, with 15 bases between the two ends. Germline CDR1 reads MGHRA; CDR2 reads YSYEKL. The CDR3 has 16 amino acids. CDR3 in amino acids: CASSQSYSFSTGELFF. The CDR3 DNA is TGCGCCAGCAGCCAGAGCTACAGTTTTAGCACCGGGGAGCTGTTTTTT.

The rearrangement links TRBV4-2 to TRBJ2-5; 10 bases line up with TRBD2. Germline V lookup: CDR1 LGHNA, CDR2 YNFKEQ. V trimming: 2 bases; J trimming: 4 bases; junction bases outside the gene matches: 10. The CDR3 is 17 amino acids. The CDR3 DNA follows: TGTGCCAGCAGCCAAATCCAAGCGGGGGGGCTCGGAGAGACCCAGTACTTC. Protein: CASSQIQAGGLGETQYF.

This clone has more than one count but fewer than ten. The V call is TRBV2, the J call TRBJ1-1; D ambiguous. The CDR3 length is 14 residues. V was pared by 6 bases and J by 2 bases, with 13 bases between. Germline-derived CDR1 and CDR2 are SNHLY and FYNNEI. The CDR3 DNA is TGTGCCAGCAGGACCTCGGGAGAAAACACTGAAGCTTTCTTT. Translation gives CASRTSGENTEAFF.

CDR3 nucleotide sequence: TGTGCCATCAGTCAGACAGGTTATAGCAATCAGCCCCAGCATTTT. It specifies CAISQTGYSNQPQHF. The V call is TRBV10-3, the J call TRBJ1-5, with D perhaps matching TRBD1 (6 bases). The CDR3 has 15 residues. V shed 5 bases and J shed 0 bases, with 11 bases lying between them. From germline, CDR1 is ENHRY and CDR2 SYGVKD.

The V call is TRBV6-5, the J call TRBJ2-7; D gene uncertain. The CDR3 covers 13 residues. The V end was cut by 0 bases, the J end by 4 bases, with 7 bases between. Germline V gene data show CDR1 as MNHEY and CDR2 as SVGAGI. The CDR3 here is CASSYSAGYEQYF. CDR3 bases: TGTGCCAGCAGTTACTCAGCAGGATACGAGCAGTACTTC.

The chain couples TRBV30 to TRBJ2-5; 7 bases map to TRBD1. The CDR3 consists of 13 residues. V shed 1 base, J shed 4 bases, and the junction held 3 bases outside the gene matches. CDR1 is GTSNPN and CDR2 is SVGIG in the germline V gene (reference sequence). The CDR3 region is CAWSGNRGETQYF. The CDR3 region has the DNA TGTGCCTGGAGTGGCAACAGGGGAGAGACCCAGTACTTC. The full variable domain, in which reference TRBV30 and TRBJ2-5 provide the parts outside the CDR3, is SQTIHQWPATLVQPVGSPLSLECTVEGTSNPNLYWYRQAAGRGLQLLFYSVGIGQISSEVPQNLSASRPQDRQFILSSKKLLLSDSGFYLCAWSGNRGETQYFGPGTRLLVL.

The chain joins TRBV2 to TRBJ2-7, with D possibly matching TRBD2 (7 bases). The V gene lost 6 bases and the J gene lost 6 bases, with 21 bases spanning the gap. This CDR3 has 15 amino acids. Germline V lookup: CDR1 SNHLY, CDR2 FYNNEI. The DNA for the CDR3 is TGTGCCAGCAGCCCTAGCCCGGGGGGCGAGATCGAGCAGTACTTC. Its translation: CASSPSPGGEIEQYF.

The rearrangement joins TRBV30 to TRBJ2-7, with unresolved D. Germline values: CDR1 GTSNPN, CDR2 SVGIG (reference sequence). V dropped 1 base and J dropped 3 bases, with 4 bases sitting between them. The CDR3 length is 11 residues. The CDR3, as DNA: TGTGCCTGGAGTGACAACTACGAGCAGTACTTC. Translated: CAWSDNYEQYF.

This clone has more than one count but fewer than ten. The chain uses TRBV6-5 and TRBJ2-7, with D tentatively TRBD2 (6 bases). In germline, CDR1 is MNHEY, CDR2 SVGAGI. The CDR3 covers 15 residues. The V gene lost 0 bases and the J gene lost 0 bases, with 9 bases spanning the gap. CDR3 loop: CASSYSTGSSYEQYF. CDR3 coding DNA: TGTGCCAGCAGTTACTCGACCGGGAGCTCCTACGAGCAGTACTTC.

The V gene is TRBV2, the J gene TRBJ2-7; 7 nucleotides line up with TRBD2. V trimming: 4 bases; J trimming: 3 bases; junction bases outside the gene matches: 9. The CDR3 is 15 amino acids. CDR1 is SNHLY and CDR2 is FYNNEI in the germline V gene. The CDR3: CASSGPSGAHYEQYF. CDR3 nucleotide sequence: TGTGCCAGCAGTGGCCCCAGCGGGGCCCACTACGAGCAGTACTTC. The complete variable domain, with remaining parts taken from reference TRBV2 and TRBJ2-7, reads EPEVTQTPSHQVTQMGQEVILRCVPISNHLYFYWYRQILGQKVEFLVSFYNNEISEKSEIFDDQFSVERPDGSNFTLKIRSTKLEDSAMYFCASSGPSGAHYEQYFGPGTRLTVT.

V usage is TRBV4-3 and J usage is TRBJ1-6; TRBD1 aligns across 9 bases. J gave up 9 bases and V 5 bases, and 5 bases lay outside the gene matches. Germline CDR1 is LGHNA and CDR2 is YSLEER. There are 14 residues in the CDR3. The CDR3 bases are TGCGCCAGCAGCTACTCGGGACAGGGTTCACCCCTCCACTTT. Its translation: CASSYSGQGSPLHF.

This clone was seen more than once but under ten times. CDR3 loop: CASSFGGTGNTIYF. The DNA for the CDR3 is TGTGCCAGCAGCTTCGGGGGAACTGGAAACACCATATATTTT. The chain links TRBV7-9 to TRBJ1-3, with D maybe TRBD1 (5 bases). Per the germline V gene, CDR1 is SEHNR and CDR2 is FQNEAQ (reference sequence). The CDR3 contains 14 residues. Trimming stripped 3 bases from V and 2 bases from J, with 8 bases between. The variable domain in full, with the rest retrieved from reference TRBV7-9 and TRBJ1-3, is DTGVSQNPRHKITKRGQNVTFRCDPISEHNRLYWYRQTLGQGPEFLTYFQNEAQLEKSRLLSDRFSAERPKGSFSTLEIQRTEQGDSAMYLCASSFGGTGNTIYFGEGSWLTVV.